The entry below describes one TCR beta chain. Its matching antigen is unknown. This record comes from a study of T cell clusters in autoimmune cytopenias. Across the whole study: The median distinct TRB clonotype count was about 2,500 per sample, from a median approximately 53,000 reads.

TRB was amplified from about 270 ng of peripheral blood genomic DNA per sample. Multiplex touch-down PCR amplified TRB using TRB-A and TRB-B pools in one tube. One entry per CDR3 protein, without DNA, is what TCRdb gives after re-calling the multiplex PCR reads. The sample yields about 6,800 distinct CDR3 sequences, of which the top ten take up 25%. Per germline, CDR1 SGHVS and CDR2 FNYEAQ. The length of the CDR3 is 14 residues. Findings and caveats of the study: Healthy donors had approximately 3.3-fold more exclusive TRB clusters than active autoimmune hepatitis patients.

The sequenced material came from peripheral blood. The sequence derives from a human donor with an autoimmune cytopenia or autoimmune hepatitis (not recorded which). The chain links TRBV7-6 to TRBJ2-5; TCRdb returns TRBD1, unconfirmable since there is no DNA. This CDR3 is CASRLAGGPGTQYF. Together with reference TRBV7-6 and TRBJ2-5, the CDR3 gives the full variable domain: GAGVSQSPRYKVTKRGQDVALRCDPISGHVSLYWYRQALGQGPEFLTYFNYEAQQDKSGLPNDRFSAERPEGSISTLTIQRTEQRDSAMYRCASRLAGGPGTQYFGPGTRLLVL.